This TCR beta chain was documented in a study of shared clonotypes between healthy human individuals (dated by TCRdb to the early 2020s). Study-level background: The cohort included a few men and a couple of women between 18 and 49 years of age. For each donor, CD4 naive and CD4 memory were each run on three plates, CD8 naive on two plates, and CD8 memory on one plate. Different laboratories and diverse techniques were used to prepare libraries and sequence TCR repertoires, to increase sequencing depth and limit assay-specific biases. To estimate repertoire size and how much clonotype sharing occurs between individuals, the study deeply sequenced the blood TCR repertoires of 4 to 6 healthy adults. Between about 0.85 and 10 billion PBMCs per donor were obtained by leukapheresis.

The donors were healthy, HIV-negative adults with no recently reported acute infections or vaccinations. Every donor was a Caucasian adult residing in Nashville, Tennessee, USA. Magnetic negative selection was used to enrich CD4+ T cells, after which naive cells were positively selected on CD45RA and the negative fraction became the memory subset. Blood was collected by leukapheresis, and PBMCs were isolated by Ficoll-Histopaque density gradient centrifugation and then cryopreserved in liquid nitrogen vapor phase. Analytical flow cytometry was used to check the purity and quantity of each magnetically sorted T cell population. From each sorted fraction, genomic DNA was isolated and quantified by UV absorbance on a Nanodrop 2000c. Using the deep immunoSEQ assay, TCR CDR3 regions were amplified from genomic DNA by multiplex PCR. For each cell subset, the extracted genomic DNA was distributed evenly across all wells of several immunoSEQ 96-well plates, and each plate served as one replicate. For sorted subsets, about 0.2 ug genomic DNA, equal to some 28,000 T cell genomes, was loaded into each replicate PCR. The purified libraries were quantified using a Qubit 3.0 fluorometer, sized with a Bioanalyzer 2100, and then quantified again using the KAPA Library Quantification kit. Every immunoSEQ 96-well plate was sequenced on a separate single-read 150-cycle Illumina NextSeq 550 flow cell. The study's own analysis went as follows. The immunoSEQ output contained only junctional sequences without quality scores, so filtering could not match that applied to full-length reads. Sequences were annotated with PyIR, a Python wrapper for IgBLAST v1.9, and V/J genes and CDR3 were assigned using IMGT germline references. Reads were filtered out if the reads had weak V/J assignments (E-value above 1e-6), no CDR3, stop codons, out-of-frame junctions, or ambiguous translated residues. A V3J clonotype was defined by an identical inferred V gene, J gene, and CDR3 amino acid sequence. Percentage overlap between repertoires was computed as shared unique clonotypes divided by the size of the smaller repertoire. Richness of each repertoire was evaluated using RTK rarefaction, the Chao1 estimator, and Recon v2.1 estimates of unobserved clonotypes. Generation probabilities were computed with OLGA for all TCRbeta clonotypes obtained by the gDNA method from a few donors. TCRdb carries this immuneACCESS record with in-frame sequences only. Its versions omit some clonotypes, under half of them owing to an unresolved V gene in the studies checked, with the rest unexplained. From that table come the V and J calls and clone size; the DNA was used to work out D and trimming. For this sample there are around 2.5 million clones; over 85% appear just once. The top ten hold about 0.38% of the sample.

Concerning this clone: Its antigen remains unidentified. No much larger clonotype is one base removed from it; base qualities were not supplied.

The research as a whole found: Pairwise subsampling indicated that sequencing depth was expected to affect the degree of clonotype sharing among donors. Larger estimated clonotype richness was generally found for naive subsets than for memory subsets. Because the study included only a small number of donors, the genetic and exposure-history diversity represented was limited. Compared with non-shared clonotypes, clonotypes shared by all four sorted-subset donors had higher generation probabilities. Across a few donors, about 4.5% of naive CD4, 3% to 4% of naive CD8, under 2.5% of memory CD4, and approximately 0.4% of memory CD8 clonotypes were shared. Incomplete sequencing was indicated by rarefaction of sorted-subset datasets, despite the large sequencing depth. Sampling was restricted to blood, and TCR repertoires in tissue are likely to differ from TCR repertoires in blood.

The CDR3 sequence holds 16 residues, the cysteine and phenylalanine included. Just the 48-base CDR3 DNA is kept, in frame starting at base 1. From the germline V gene (reference sequence), CDR1 is SEHNR and CDR2 is FQNEAQ. V and J are trimmed by 6 bases and 3 bases, and the gene matches miss 8 bases of the junction. Rearrangement joined TRBV7-9 to TRBJ2-2; 9 bases in the middle match TRBD2. The sample was naive CD4+ T cells from PBMCs. The cell subset or site label corresponds to: CD45RA+ positively selected. The clonotype comes from a man younger than 35 in good health. Some clones in this sample may be carry-over from other donors' samples. The DNA sequence is TGTGCCAGCAGTCCTATGGCGGGAGGGCACACCGGGGAGCTGTTTTTT. It encodes CASSPMAGGHTGELFF.